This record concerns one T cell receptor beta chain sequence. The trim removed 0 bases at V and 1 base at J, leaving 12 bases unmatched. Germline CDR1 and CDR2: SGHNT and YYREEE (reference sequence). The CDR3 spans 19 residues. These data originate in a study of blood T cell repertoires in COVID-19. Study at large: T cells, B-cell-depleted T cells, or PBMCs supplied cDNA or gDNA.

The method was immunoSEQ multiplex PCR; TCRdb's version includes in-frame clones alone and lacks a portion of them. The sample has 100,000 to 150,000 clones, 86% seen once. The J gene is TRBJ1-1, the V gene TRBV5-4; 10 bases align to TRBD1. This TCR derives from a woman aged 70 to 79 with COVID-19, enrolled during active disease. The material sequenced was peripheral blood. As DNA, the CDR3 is TGTGCCAGCAGCTTGGAGAGGACAGGGGGGTTCCGTGGGAACACTGAAGCTTTCTTT. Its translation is CASSLERTGGFRGNTEAFF.